This T cell receptor (beta chain) was identified in a study of cytomegalovirus exposure and HLA in healthy donors. Study-wide results and caveats: The authors reported that TCR beta sequences could predict HLA-A and HLA-B alleles. These predictions were accurate for most subjects in the first cohort. Follow-up analysis found HLA locus-dependent TCR association rates, highest for DRB1 and lowest for HLA-C.

Amplification used 60 Vbeta primers and 13 Jbeta primers. Here immunoSEQ multiplex PCR was the method, and the copy in TCRdb shows in-frame clones only, minus some. In the table there are about 200,000 clones, roughly four fifths of which are singletons. A word on this clone: What it binds is not known.

The V end was cut by 3 bases, the J end by 10 bases, with 18 bases between. The length of the CDR3 is 13 residues. The V gene's germline CDR1 is GTSNPN and CDR2 SVGIG (reference sequence). The sequencing input was PBMCs. The receptor's source is a boy aged 2-15 years in good health and CMV-seronegative. The chain has TRBV30 and TRBJ1-1, with D uncertain. The CDR3, as DNA: TGTGCCTGGAGGACGGAGGTGGCCGGAAGAGCTTTCTTT. It translates to CAWRTEVAGRAFF.